This TCR beta chain was profiled in a study of cytomegalovirus exposure and HLA in healthy donors. Study at large: A data release that came early held 80 million to 95 million unique TCRs from HLA-typed donors.

Primers included in the PCR were 60 Vbeta and 13 Jbeta primers. TCRdb's table, derived via immunoSEQ multiplex PCR, lists solely in-frame clones and lacks some. The sample includes 100,000 to 150,000 clones, more than 65% seen only once; the top ten take roughly 2.7%. Study conclusions and caveats: While the bulk of TCR sequences proved rare, some public TCRs turned up in many donors.

Regarding this clone: Its antigen is unidentified.

Germline-derived CDR1 and CDR2 are SGDLS and YYNGEE. The CDR3 covers 15 residues. Trimming took 4 bases from V and 2 from J, leaving 15 bases between them. The receptor was derived from a woman in her sixties in good health and CMV-seropositive. The chain employs TRBV9 and TRBJ1-2; D perhaps matches TRBD1 (6 bases). Sample: PBMCs. The CDR3 nucleotides are TGTGCCAGCAGCCCTCACAGGGAATGGAACTATGGCTACACCTTC. Translated, it gives CASSPHREWNYGYTF.